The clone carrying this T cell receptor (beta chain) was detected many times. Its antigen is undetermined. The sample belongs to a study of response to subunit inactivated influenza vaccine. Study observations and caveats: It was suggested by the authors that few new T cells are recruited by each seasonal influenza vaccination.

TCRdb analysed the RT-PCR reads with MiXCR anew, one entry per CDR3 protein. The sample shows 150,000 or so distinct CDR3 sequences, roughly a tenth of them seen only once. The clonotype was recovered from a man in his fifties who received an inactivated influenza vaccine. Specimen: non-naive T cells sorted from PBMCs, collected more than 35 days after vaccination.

CDR3 sequence (DNA): TGCAGTGCCCCAGGGATAGGACTGGGCGAGCAGTACTTC. Translated: CSAPGIGLGEQYF. The rearrangement joins TRBV20-1 to TRBJ2-7; perhaps D is TRBD1 or TRBD2 (5 bases each). This CDR3 has 13 residues. V lost 6 bases to trimming and J lost 6 bases, with 18 bases between them. The germline gives CDR1 DFQATT, CDR2 SNEGSKA (reference sequence).